This record concerns one T cell receptor (beta chain) sequence. Trimming cost V 0 bases and J 7 bases, with 13 bases left between them. The CDR3 is 15 amino acids. The germline gives CDR1 SEHNR, CDR2 FQNEAQ (reference sequence). This entry comes from a study of T-cell reconstitution after alpha-beta-depleted transplantation in children. It was with unique molecular identifiers that the TCRbeta library was prepared. TCRdb recomputed calls from the PCR reads with MiXCR, one row per CDR3 protein. Of 200,000 to 250,000 distinct CDR3 sequences in the sample, around 12% were seen once. This chain links TRBV7-9 with TRBJ2-1, with D uncertain. The sequenced sample was PBMCs from the stem cell graft donor, obtained from the stem cell graft. The origin of this receptor is a human donor who donated a stem cell graft to a child with acute lymphoblastic leukemia. The chain's CDR3 is CASSLAGSLGNEQFF. CDR3 nucleotides: TGTGCCAGCAGCTTAGCCGGCTCGCTGGGGAATGAGCAGTTCTTC.